One and the same sample provided the 15 T cell receptor beta chains below, sequenced in a study of graft-versus-host responses after intestinal transplantation. Here immunoSEQ multiplex PCR was the method, and the copy in TCRdb shows in-frame clones only, minus some. The data contain around 97,000 clones, over 85% of them singletons. Their antigen targets remain unknown. Material: unstimulated CD8+ T cells sorted from spleen or lymph node cells, obtained before intestinal transplant. The source is a human donor who received an intestinal transplant.

The genes are TRBV14 and TRBJ2-7; 10 nucleotides align to TRBD1. Germline CDR1 is SGHDN and CDR2 is FVKESK. The CDR3 runs to 16 residues. With V trimmed by 3 bases and J by 1 base, 6 bases remained unmatched. The CDR3 is CASSHHRQGASYEQYF. Here the CDR3 DNA reads TGTGCCAGCAGCCATCATAGACAGGGGGCTTCCTACGAGCAGTACTTC.

This chain links TRBV6-6 with TRBJ2-7; no clear D. Germline V gene lookup returns CDR1 MNHNY and CDR2 SVGAGI (reference sequence). V lost 7 bases to trimming and J lost 0 bases, with 7 bases between them. The CDR3 sequence is 12 residues long. The CDR3 reads CASTSSSYEQYF. The CDR3 DNA reads TGTGCCAGCACCTCAAGCTCCTACGAGCAGTACTTC.

V gene TRBV4-1 combines with J gene TRBJ2-3; D gene ambiguous. Per the germline V gene, CDR1 is MGHRA and CDR2 is YSYEKL. The CDR3 is made up of 16 amino acids. V was shortened by 5 bases and J by 0 bases, with 15 bases between the two germline ends. CDR3: CASSELQGPSTDTQYF. The CDR3, as DNA: TGCGCCAGCAGCGAACTCCAAGGGCCCAGCACAGATACGCAGTATTTT.

This clone showed up just once. The chain employs TRBV5-4 and TRBJ2-5; no firm D call. Near its end, the DNA agrees better with TRBJ2-7, so the J call may be wrong. The CDR3 has 14 residues. Germline CDR1 reads SGHNT; CDR2 reads YYREEE (reference sequence). CDR3 DNA: TGTGCCAGCAGCTTTTCCCAGGCGTTCTACGAGCAGTACTTC. As protein: CASSFSQAFYEQYF.

The chain uses TRBV6-5 and TRBJ1-1; D remains unclear. The V and J ends lost 0 bases and 5 bases respectively, with 16 bases between them. Germline V CDR1 and CDR2: MNHEY, SVGAGI. CDR3 size: 16 residues. The CDR3 loop reads CASSYSRSRASTEAFF. CDR3 sequence (DNA): TGTGCCAGCAGTTACTCCCGGAGTCGGGCTTCAACTGAAGCTTTCTTT.

The chain combines TRBV19 with TRBJ2-1; 13 nucleotides line up with TRBD2. The ends lost 7 bases at V and 2 bases at J; junction bases unmatched: 2. The CDR3 contains 15 residues. The germline V gene has CDR1 LNHDA and CDR2 SQIVND (reference sequence). CDR3 loop: CASTTSGGAYNEQFF. In DNA form, the CDR3 reads TGTGCCAGTACAACTAGCGGGGGGGCCTACAATGAGCAGTTCTTC.

This clone was counted only a few times. The rearrangement uses TRBV19 and TRBJ1-6; 8 bases fit TRBD1. In germline, CDR1 is LNHDA, CDR2 SQIVND (reference sequence). CDR3 size: 16 residues. J gave up 8 bases and V 3 bases, and 9 bases lay outside the gene matches. The CDR3 DNA reads as TGTGCCAGTAGTATTGCGGACAGGGTTTTATATTCACCCCTCCACTTT. Residues: CASSIADRVLYSPLHF. Combining the CDR3 with reference TRBV19 and TRBJ1-6 gives the whole variable domain DGGITQSPKYLFRKEGQNVTLSCEQNLNHDAMYWYRQDPGQGLRLIYYSQIVNDFQKGDIAEGYSVSREKKESFPLTVTSAQKNPTAFYLCASSIADRVLYSPLHFGNGTRLTVT.

The chain recombines TRBV6-1 with TRBJ2-4; D might be TRBD1 or TRBD2, each matching 5 bases. With 7 bases removed from V and 9 bases from J, the gap between germline ends came to 16 bases. Per germline, CDR1 MNHNS and CDR2 SASEGT. There are 13 residues in the CDR3. The CDR3 DNA sequence: TGTGCCAGCAACGGGGCGTTGGATGGCATTCAGTACTTC. Its protein is CASNGALDGIQYF.

This clone was detected a few times. The chain has TRBV4-1 and TRBJ2-7; D is uncertain. Germline-derived CDR1 and CDR2 are MGHRA and YSYEKL. V was clipped by 4 bases and J by 6 bases, with 13 bases between them. The CDR3 consists of 13 residues. The CDR3 spells CASSRMDGAEQYF. Here the CDR3 DNA reads TGCGCCAGCAGCCGTATGGACGGCGCCGAGCAGTACTTC.

This rearrangement joins TRBV2 to TRBJ2-3, with 9 nucleotides matching TRBD2. Germline assignment: CDR1 SNHLY and CDR2 FYNNEI. The CDR3 sequence is 14 residues long. The CDR3 loop reads CSSNSGGGTDTQYF. The CDR3 DNA is TGTAGTTCCAATAGCGGGGGAGGCACAGATACGCAGTATTTT.

This rearrangement joins TRBV6-5 to TRBJ2-3, with TRBD2 matching over 10 bases. Losses at the gene ends were 4 bases for V and 0 bases for J; bases not matched to a gene: 4. The CDR3 consists of 16 residues. The germline V gene has CDR1 MNHEY and CDR2 SVGAGI. The CDR3 DNA sequence: TGTGCCAGCAGTTCCTATAGCGGGGGGAGCACAGATACGCAGTATTTT. It encodes CASSSYSGGSTDTQYF.

The rearrangement links TRBV7-8 to TRBJ1-1, with no clear D. V was shortened by 1 base and J by 0 bases, with 15 bases between the two germline ends. The CDR3 loop spans 17 amino acids. The germline gives CDR1 SGHVS, CDR2 FQNEAQ. The CDR3: CASSLDLVYGLNTEAFF. CDR3 DNA sequence: TGTGCCAGCAGCTTAGATCTTGTCTACGGATTGAACACTGAAGCTTTCTTT.

The chain is built from TRBV7-9 and TRBJ1-5; D gene ambiguous. Trimming removed 2 bases at V and 7 bases at J, with 9 bases between. This CDR3 has 13 residues. Germline-derived CDR1 and CDR2 are SEHNR and FQNEAQ (reference sequence). The CDR3 DNA reads TGTGCCAGCAGCTTATGGCTAGGCCAGCCCCAGCATTTT. It encodes CASSLWLGQPQHF.

The gene calls are TRBV5-4 and TRBJ1-1, with 7 bases matching TRBD1. From germline, CDR1 is SGHNT and CDR2 YYREEE (reference sequence). The V gene end was trimmed by 0 bases and the J gene end by 6 bases; junction bases not matched to a gene: 5. This CDR3 spans 14 amino acids. The CDR3 coding sequence is TGTGCCAGCAGCTTGGGACAGGGAGGGGCTGAAGCTTTCTTT. It codes for CASSLGQGGAEAFF.

This CDR3 reads CAWSEGRGIYTEAFF. In DNA, the CDR3 is TGTGCCTGGAGTGAGGGCAGGGGCATCTACACTGAAGCTTTCTTT. This chain connects TRBV30 to TRBJ1-1; D may be TRBD1 (6 bases). Deletions cut 1 base from V and 3 bases from J, with 15 bases between. The CDR3 runs 15 residues. CDR1 and CDR2 (germline): GTSNPN, SVGIG (reference sequence).